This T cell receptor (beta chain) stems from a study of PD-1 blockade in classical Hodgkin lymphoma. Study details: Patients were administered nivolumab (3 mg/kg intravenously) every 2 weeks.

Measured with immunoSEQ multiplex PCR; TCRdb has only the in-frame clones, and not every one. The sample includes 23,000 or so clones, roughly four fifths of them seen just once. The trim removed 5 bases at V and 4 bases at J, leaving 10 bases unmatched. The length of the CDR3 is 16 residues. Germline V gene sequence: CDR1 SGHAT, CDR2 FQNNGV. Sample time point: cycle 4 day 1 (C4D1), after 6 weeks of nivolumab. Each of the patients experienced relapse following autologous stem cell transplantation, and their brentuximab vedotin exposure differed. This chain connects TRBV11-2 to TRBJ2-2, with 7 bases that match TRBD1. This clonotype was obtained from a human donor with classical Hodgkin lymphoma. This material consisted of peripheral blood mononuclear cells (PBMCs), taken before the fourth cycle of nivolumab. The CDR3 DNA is TGTGCCAGCAGCCCCCTACAGGGGAGAGGCACCGGGGAGCTGTTTTTT. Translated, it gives CASSPLQGRGTGELFF.